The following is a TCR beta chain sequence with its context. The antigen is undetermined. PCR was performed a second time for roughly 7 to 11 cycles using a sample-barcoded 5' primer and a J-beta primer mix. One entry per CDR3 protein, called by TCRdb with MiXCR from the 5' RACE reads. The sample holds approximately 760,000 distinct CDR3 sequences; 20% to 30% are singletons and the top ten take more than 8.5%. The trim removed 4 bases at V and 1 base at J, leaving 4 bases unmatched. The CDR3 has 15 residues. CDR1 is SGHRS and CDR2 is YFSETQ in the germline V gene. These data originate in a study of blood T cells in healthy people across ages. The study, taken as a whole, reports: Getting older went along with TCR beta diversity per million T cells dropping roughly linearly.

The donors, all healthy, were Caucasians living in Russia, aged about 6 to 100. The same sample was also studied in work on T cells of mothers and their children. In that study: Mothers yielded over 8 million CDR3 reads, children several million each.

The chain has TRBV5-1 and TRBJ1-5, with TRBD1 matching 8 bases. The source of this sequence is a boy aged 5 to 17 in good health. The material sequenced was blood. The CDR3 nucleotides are TGCGCCAGCAGCACCGGACAGGGAAGCAATCAGCCCCAGCATTTT. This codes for CASSTGQGSNQPQHF.